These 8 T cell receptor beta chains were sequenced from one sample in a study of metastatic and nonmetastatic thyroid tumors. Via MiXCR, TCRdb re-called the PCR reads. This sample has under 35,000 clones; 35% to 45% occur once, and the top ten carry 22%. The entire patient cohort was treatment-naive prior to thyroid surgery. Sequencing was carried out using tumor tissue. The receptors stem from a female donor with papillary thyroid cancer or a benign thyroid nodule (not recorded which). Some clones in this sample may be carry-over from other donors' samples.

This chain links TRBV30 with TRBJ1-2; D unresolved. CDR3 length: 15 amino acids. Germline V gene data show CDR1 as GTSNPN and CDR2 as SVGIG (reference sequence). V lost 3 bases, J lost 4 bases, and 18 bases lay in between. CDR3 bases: TGTGCCTGGAGGTCGGGCCAGACCCAAACCTATGGCTACACCTTC. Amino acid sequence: CAWRSGQTQTYGYTF. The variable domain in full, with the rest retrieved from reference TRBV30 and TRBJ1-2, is SQTIHQWPATLVQPVGSPLSLECTVEGTSNPNLYWYRQAAGRGLQLLFYSVGIGQISSEVPQNLSASRPQDRQFILSSKKLLLSDSGFYLCAWRSGQTQTYGYTFGSGTRLTVV.

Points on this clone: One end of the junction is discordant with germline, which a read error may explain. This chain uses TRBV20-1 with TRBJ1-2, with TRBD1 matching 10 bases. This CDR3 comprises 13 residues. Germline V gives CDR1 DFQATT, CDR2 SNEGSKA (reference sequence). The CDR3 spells CSARDRGRNGYTF. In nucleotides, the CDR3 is TGCAGTGCAAGAGACAGGGGGCGGAATGGCTACACCTTC.

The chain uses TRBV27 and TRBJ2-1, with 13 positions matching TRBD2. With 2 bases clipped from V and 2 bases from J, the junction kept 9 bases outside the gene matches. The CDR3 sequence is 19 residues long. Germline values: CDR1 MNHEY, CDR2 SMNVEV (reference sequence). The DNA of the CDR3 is TGTGCCAGCAGTTTAAGGCCCTATACTAGCGGGAGGGCCTACAATGAGCAGTTCTTC. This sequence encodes CASSLRPYTSGRAYNEQFF.

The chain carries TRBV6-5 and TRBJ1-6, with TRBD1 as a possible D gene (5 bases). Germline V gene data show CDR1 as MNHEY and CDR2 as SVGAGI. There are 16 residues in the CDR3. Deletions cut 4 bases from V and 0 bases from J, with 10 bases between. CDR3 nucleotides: TGTGCCAGCAGTTCCGACAGAAGCTCCTATAATTCACCCCTCCACTTT. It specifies CASSSDRSSYNSPLHF.

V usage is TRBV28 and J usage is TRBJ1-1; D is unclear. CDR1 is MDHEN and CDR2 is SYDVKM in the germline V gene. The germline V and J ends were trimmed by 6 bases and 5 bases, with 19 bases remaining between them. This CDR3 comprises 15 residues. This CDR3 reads CASRFRRGGLTEAFF. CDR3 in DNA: TGTGCCAGCAGGTTTAGGCGGGGAGGGTTAACTGAAGCTTTCTTT.

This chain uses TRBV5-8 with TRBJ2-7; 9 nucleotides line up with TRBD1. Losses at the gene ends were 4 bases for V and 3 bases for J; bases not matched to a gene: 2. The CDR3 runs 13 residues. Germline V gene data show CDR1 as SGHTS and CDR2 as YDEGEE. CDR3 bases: TGTGCCAGCAGCCGGGACAGGGTCTACGAGCAGTACTTC. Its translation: CASSRDRVYEQYF.

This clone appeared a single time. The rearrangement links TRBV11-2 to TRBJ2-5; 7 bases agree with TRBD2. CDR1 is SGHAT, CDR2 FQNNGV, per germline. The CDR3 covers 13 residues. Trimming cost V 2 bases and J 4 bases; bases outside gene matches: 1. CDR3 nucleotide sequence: TGTGCCAGCAGCTTATGGGGGGGAGAGACCCAGTACTTC. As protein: CASSLWGGETQYF.

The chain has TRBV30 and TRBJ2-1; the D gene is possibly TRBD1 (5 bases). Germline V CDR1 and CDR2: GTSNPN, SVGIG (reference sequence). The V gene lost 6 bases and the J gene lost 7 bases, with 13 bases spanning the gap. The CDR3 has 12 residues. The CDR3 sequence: CACLPGRNEQFF. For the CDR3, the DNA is TGTGCCTGCTTACCAGGGCGGAATGAGCAGTTCTTC.